This T cell receptor (beta chain) came from a study of HIV-infected patients and healthy controls. The V end was cut by 6 bases, the J end by 12 bases, with 16 bases between. There are 12 residues in the CDR3. Looked up from germline, CDR1 is SNHLY and CDR2 is FYNNEI. One entry per CDR3 protein results from TCRdb running MiXCR on the 5' RACE reads. The data show around 64,000 distinct CDR3 sequences, about 16% seen once. This clonotype was obtained from a human donor in good health. The specimen sequenced was CD4+ T cells from blood. The gene calls are TRBV2 and TRBJ2-3; possibly TRBD2 for D (5 bases). In nucleotides, the CDR3 is TGTGCCAGCAGCGCCACTAGGACGTCCCAGTATTTT. Protein sequence: CASSATRTSQYF.